Listed here are 12 T cell receptor beta chains from one sample, sequenced in a study of metastatic and nonmetastatic thyroid tumors. TCRdb redid the clone calls on the PCR reads using MiXCR. The table records fewer than 8,500 clones, 15% to 20% of them present only once. Treatment of any kind had been given to no patient before thyroid surgery. Sequenced material: adjacent normal tissue. Source of these receptors: a male donor with papillary thyroid cancer or a benign thyroid nodule (not recorded which). Some clones in this sample may be carry-over from other donors' samples.

The rearrangement joins TRBV25-1 to TRBJ2-7, with D tentatively TRBD1 (7 bases). V lost 4 bases to trimming and J lost 5 bases, with 12 bases between them. CDR3 length: 13 residues. Germline CDR1 MGHDK, CDR2 SYGVNS. CDR3: CASSGAGGHEQYF. CDR3 sequence (DNA): TGTGCCAGCAGTGGGGCAGGGGGGCACGAGCAGTACTTC.

There are many counts of this clone. This sequence joins TRBV18 and TRBJ1-4; D uncertain. CDR3 length: 13 residues. Per germline, CDR1 KGHSH and CDR2 LQKENI. Trimming removed 8 bases from V and 5 bases from J, with 12 bases in between. The CDR3 bases are TGTGCCAGCCAAAGTGGGAGAAATGAAAAACTGTTTTTT. It codes for CASQSGRNEKLFF.

The chain combines TRBV5-6 with TRBJ1-5; tentative D call: TRBD1 (6 bases). CDR1 is SGHDT, CDR2 YYEEEE, per germline. The CDR3 covers 15 residues. V was shortened by 4 bases and J by 1 base, with 12 bases between the two germline ends. Written as DNA, the CDR3 is TGTGCCAGCAGCCAGGGACACCGGAGCAATCAGCCCCAGCATTTT. It specifies CASSQGHRSNQPQHF. Drawing the rest from reference TRBV5-6 and TRBJ1-5, the complete variable domain is DAGVTQSPTHLIKTRGQQVTLRCSPKSGHDTVSWYQQALGQGPQFIFQYYEEEERQRGNFPDRFSGHQFPNYSSELNVNALLLGDSALYLCASSQGHRSNQPQHFGDGTRLSIL.

The chain links TRBV6-2 or TRBV6-3 to TRBJ1-3; TRBD1 is a possible D gene (5 bases). With 0 bases removed from V and 9 bases from J, the gap between germline ends came to 6 bases. CDR3 length: 12 residues. Germline V gene lookup returns CDR1 MNHEY and CDR2 SVGEGT. The DNA of the CDR3 is TGTGCCAGCAGTTACTCCGGGGGCACCATATATTTT. It specifies CASSYSGGTIYF.

This clone appeared many times. Here the CDR3 reads CASSYGDGTTEQYF. In DNA form, the CDR3 reads TGTGCCAGCAGTTACGGGGACGGGACTACGGAGCAGTACTTC. The chain uses TRBV6-2 or TRBV6-3 and TRBJ2-7, with 7 positions matching TRBD2. V trimming: 2 bases; J trimming: 7 bases; junction bases outside the gene matches: 8. Germline CDR1 is MNHEY and CDR2 is SVGEGT. This CDR3 contains 14 residues.

The genes are TRBV30 and TRBJ2-7; no clear D. The germline V gene encodes CDR1 GTSNPN and CDR2 SVGIG (reference sequence). The V gene lost 4 bases and the J gene lost 6 bases, with 10 bases spanning the gap. The CDR3 has 11 residues. The CDR3 DNA follows: TGTGCCTGGAAAGGGCATACCGAGCAGTACTTC. Protein product: CAWKGHTEQYF.

Only one count was recorded for this clone. CDR3 DNA: TGTGCCAGCAGTGATGTGAGGGAAAACACCGGGGAGCTGTTTTTT. This codes for CASSDVRENTGELFF. The V gene is TRBV2, the J gene TRBJ2-2, with D maybe TRBD2 (5 bases). There are 15 residues in the CDR3. Trimming took off 3 bases at V and 2 bases at J, with 10 bases between the two ends. CDR1 and CDR2 from the germline V gene are SNHLY and FYNNEI.

On this clone: Other DNA sequences from this sample encode an identical CDR3 as well. The V gene is TRBV28, the J gene TRBJ2-1; a possible D gene is TRBD1 (5 bases). Germline V CDR1 and CDR2: MDHEN, SYDVKM. The CDR3 is 13 amino acids. The V end was cut by 5 bases, the J end by 4 bases, with 9 bases between. CDR3 nucleotides: TGTGCCAGCAGTCAAAGGGGATACAATGAGCAGTTCTTC. Translation gives CASSQRGYNEQFF. Variable domain in full (rest from reference TRBV28 and TRBJ2-1): DVKVTQSSRYLVKRTGEKVFLECVQDMDHENMFWYRQDPGLGLRLIYFSYDVKMKEKGDIPEGYSVSREKKERFSLILESASTNQTSMYLCASSQRGYNEQFFGPGTRLTVL.

Note on this clone: Being one base from a much bigger clone, this may be a read error. V gene TRBV20-1 combines with J gene TRBJ2-7; 11 bases line up with TRBD1. The CDR3 totals 15 residues. Trimming took 2 bases from V and 6 from J; bases not matched to a gene: 9. Per germline, CDR1 DFQATT and CDR2 SNEGSKA (reference sequence). The CDR3 DNA reads TGCAGTGCTAGACATCCGGACAGGGGGCTGTTCGAGCAGTACTTC. Amino acids: CSARHPDRGLFEQYF.

By share, this clone counts as medium-sized (0.01 to 0.1%). V gene TRBV7-9 combines with J gene TRBJ2-5, with 8 bases that match TRBD1. With 5 bases clipped from V and 2 bases from J, the junction kept 7 bases outside the gene matches. The germline CDR1 and CDR2 sequences are SEHNR and FQNEAQ (reference sequence). This CDR3 contains 15 residues. DNA of the CDR3: TGTGCCAGCAGCCTTAGGACAGGGTGGCAAGAGACCCAGTACTTC. It codes for CASSLRTGWQETQYF.

This clone was seen repeatedly, ten times or more. The gene calls are TRBV4-1 and TRBJ2-1, with TRBD1 identical over 12 bases. This CDR3 has 16 amino acids. The ends lost 2 bases at V and 7 bases at J; junction bases unmatched: 6. In germline, CDR1 is MGHRA, CDR2 YSYEKL. The CDR3 spells CASSQTTGQGANEQFF. CDR3 in DNA: TGCGCCAGCAGCCAAACCACGGGACAGGGGGCTAATGAGCAGTTCTTC.

This clone has a handful of counts. The V call is TRBV6-1, the J call TRBJ1-2; a possible D gene is TRBD1 (5 bases). Germline CDR1 MNHNS, CDR2 SASEGT. V was trimmed by 7 bases and J by 9 bases, leaving 12 bases between them. This CDR3 region has 11 residues. The CDR3 protein is CASTRGDCYTF. The CDR3 DNA sequence: TGTGCCAGCACGAGAGGGGATTGCTACACCTTC.